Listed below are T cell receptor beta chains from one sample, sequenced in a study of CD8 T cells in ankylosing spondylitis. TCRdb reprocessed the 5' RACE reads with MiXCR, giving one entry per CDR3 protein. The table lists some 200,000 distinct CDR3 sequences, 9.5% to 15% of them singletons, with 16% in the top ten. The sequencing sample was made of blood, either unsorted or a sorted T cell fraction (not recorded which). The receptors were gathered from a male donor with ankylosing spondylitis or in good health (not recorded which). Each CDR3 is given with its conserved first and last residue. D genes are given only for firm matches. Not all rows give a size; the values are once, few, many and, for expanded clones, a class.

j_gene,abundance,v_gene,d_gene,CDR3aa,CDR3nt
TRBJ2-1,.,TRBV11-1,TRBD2,CASSPDGGFRLAGTHNEQFF,TGTGCCAGCAGCCCCGACGGGGGCTTCCGACTAGCGGGAACCCACAATGAGCAGTTCTTC
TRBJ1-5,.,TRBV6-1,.,CASSPPVDTEPQHF,TGTGCCAGCAGTCCGCCAGTGGATACTGAGCCCCAGCATTTT
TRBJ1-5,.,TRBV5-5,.,CASSLVFQNQPQHF,TGTGCCAGCAGCTTGGTATTTCAGAATCAGCCCCAGCATTTT
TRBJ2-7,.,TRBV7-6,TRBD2,CASSLDTSGSYEQYF,TGTGCCAGCAGCTTAGATACTAGCGGCTCCTACGAGCAGTACTTC
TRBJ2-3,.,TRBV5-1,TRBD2,CASSLIGLAGTDTQYF,TGCGCCAGCAGCTTGATCGGACTAGCGGGCACAGATACGCAGTATTTT
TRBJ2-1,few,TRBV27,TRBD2,CASSSGLAVQFF,TGTGCCAGCAGTTCGGGACTAGCGGTTCAGTTCTTC
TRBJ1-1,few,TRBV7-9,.,CASSLSGGAEAFF,TGTGCCAGCAGCTTATCGGGCGGCGCTGAAGCTTTCTTT
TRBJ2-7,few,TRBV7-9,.,CVAGGRSYEQYF,TGTGTCGCTGGGGGCAGGTCCTACGAGCAGTACTTC
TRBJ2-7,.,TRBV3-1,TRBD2,CASSGREVYEQYF,TGTGCCAGCAGCGGGAGGGAAGTTTACGAGCAGTACTTC
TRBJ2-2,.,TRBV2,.,CASSEGLNTGELFF,TGTGCCAGCAGTGAGGGACTGAACACCGGGGAGCTGTTTTTT
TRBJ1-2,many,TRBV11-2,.,CASSLVGQRGGYTF,TGTGCCAGCAGCTTAGTAGGACAGCGCGGTGGCTACACCTTC
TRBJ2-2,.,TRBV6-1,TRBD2,CASSFGLAGYDGELFF,TGTGCCAGCAGCTTTGGACTAGCGGGGTATGACGGGGAGCTGTTTTTT
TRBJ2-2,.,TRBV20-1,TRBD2,CSAKASGSANTGELFF,TGCAGTGCCAAGGCTAGCGGTTCCGCGAACACCGGGGAGCTGTTTTTT
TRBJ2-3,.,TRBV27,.,CASSETGTRPTDTQYF,TGTGCCAGCAGTGAAACCGGGACAAGGCCCACAGATACGCAGTATTTT
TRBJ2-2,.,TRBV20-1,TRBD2,CSASRGLAPTGELFF,TGCAGTGCTAGCCGGGGACTAGCGCCCACCGGGGAGCTGTTTTTT
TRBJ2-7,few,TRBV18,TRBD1,CASSLTGGRSYEQYF,TGTGCCAGCTCTCTCACAGGGGGCCGGTCCTACGAGCAGTACTTC
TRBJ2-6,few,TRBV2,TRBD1,CASSRTGTDSTGANVLTF,TGTGCCAGCAGCCGGACCGGGACAGATAGTACTGGGGCCAACGTCCTGACTTTC
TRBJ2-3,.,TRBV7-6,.,CASSAGLRDTQYF,TGTGCCAGCAGCGCGGGCCTTCGAGATACGCAGTATTTT
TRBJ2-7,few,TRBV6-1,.,CASSEERGGPYEQYF,TGTGCCAGCAGTGAAGAAAGGGGGGGGCCCTACGAGCAGTACTTC
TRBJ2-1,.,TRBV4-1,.,CASTPQGTSSYNEQFF,TGCGCCAGCACCCCCCAGGGGACGAGCTCCTACAATGAGCAGTTCTTC
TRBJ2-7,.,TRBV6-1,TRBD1,CASSPLRDRNYEQYF,TGTGCCAGCAGTCCGCTCCGGGACAGGAACTACGAGCAGTACTTC
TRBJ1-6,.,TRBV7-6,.,CASSPMGGESPLHF,TGTGCCAGCAGCCCCATGGGGGGAGAATCACCCCTCCACTTT
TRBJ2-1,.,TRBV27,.,CASSFGGRYNNEQCF,TGTGCCAGCAGTTTCGGCGGGCGGTACAACAATGAGCAGTGCTTC
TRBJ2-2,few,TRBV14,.,CASSQDQDGSRGELFF,TGTGCCAGCAGCCAAGATCAAGATGGAAGCCGAGGGGAGCTGTTTTTT
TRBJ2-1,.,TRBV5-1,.,CASSLGFRDEQFF,TGCGCCAGCAGCTTGGGCTTTCGGGATGAGCAGTTCTTC
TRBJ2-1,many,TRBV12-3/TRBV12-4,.,CASSPLDGRGLGEQFF,TGTGCCAGCAGTCCATTGGACGGACGGGGCTTGGGTGAGCAGTTCTTC
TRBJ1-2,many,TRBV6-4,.,CASSDSEGTKNGYTF,TGTGCCAGCAGTGACTCGGAGGGGACCAAAAATGGCTACACCTTC
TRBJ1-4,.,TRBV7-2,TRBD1,CTSSYGTGLNEKLFF,TGTACCAGCAGCTACGGGACAGGCCTTAATGAAAAACTGTTTTTT
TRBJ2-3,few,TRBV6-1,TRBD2,CASSQAGGRTDTQYF,TGTGCCAGCAGCCAGGCGGGAGGGAGGACAGATACGCAGTATTTT
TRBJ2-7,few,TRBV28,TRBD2,CASTAEAGGLGEQYF,TGTGCCAGCACCGCCGAAGCGGGAGGCCTTGGGGAGCAGTACTTC
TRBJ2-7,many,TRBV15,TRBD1,CATSSEDRAGPLEQYF,TGTGCCACCAGCTCCGAAGACAGGGCAGGGCCGTTAGAGCAGTACTTC
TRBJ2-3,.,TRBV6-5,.,CASSYSWKGEDTQYF,TGTGCCAGCAGTTACTCTTGGAAAGGGGAAGATACGCAGTATTTT
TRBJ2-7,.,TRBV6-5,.,CASSYPGPREQYF,TGTGCCAGCAGTTATCCCGGCCCACGGGAGCAGTACTTC
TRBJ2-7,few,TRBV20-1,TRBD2,CSARRGAVHEQYF,TGCAGTGCTCGGCGGGGGGCCGTCCACGAGCAGTACTTC
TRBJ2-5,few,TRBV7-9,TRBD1,CASSQDREETQYF,TGTGCCAGCAGCCAAGACAGGGAAGAGACCCAGTACTTC
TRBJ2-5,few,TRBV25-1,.,CASSGPPGTWETQYF,TGTGCCAGCAGTGGGCCCCCCGGGACCTGGGAGACCCAGTACTTC
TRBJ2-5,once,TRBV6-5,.,CASSYPGPPGQETQYF,TGTGCCAGCAGTTACCCGGGACCCCCGGGCCAAGAGACCCAGTACTTC
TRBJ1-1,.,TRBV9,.,CASSPPRTTNTEAFF,TGTGCCAGCAGCCCCCCGAGGACCACGAACACTGAAGCTTTCTTT
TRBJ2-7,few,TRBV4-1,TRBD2,CASSLTLAGGSYEQYF,TGCGCCAGCAGCCTCACACTAGCGGGGGGCTCCTACGAGCAGTACTTC
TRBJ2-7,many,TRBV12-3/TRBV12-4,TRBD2,CASRSTPTSGSLYF,TGTGCCAGCAGGTCAACCCCGACTAGCGGGAGCTTGTACTTC
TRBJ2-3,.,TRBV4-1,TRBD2,CASSPSDSASGSRTDTQYF,TGCGCCAGCAGCCCGTCGGATAGCGCTAGCGGGAGTCGCACAGATACGCAGTATTTT
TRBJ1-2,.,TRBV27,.,CASRQGRGYTF,TGTGCCAGCAGACAGGGACGTGGCTACACCTTC
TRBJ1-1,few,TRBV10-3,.,CAISDGSLDVF,TGTGCCATCAGTGATGGCTCCTTGGATGTCTTT
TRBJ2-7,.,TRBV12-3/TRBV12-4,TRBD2,CASSPERELEQYF,TGTGCCAGCAGTCCCGAGCGGGAGCTCGAGCAGTACTTC
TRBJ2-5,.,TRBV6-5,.,CASSYSGEETQYF,TGTGCCAGCAGTTACTCAGGTGAAGAGACCCAGTACTTC
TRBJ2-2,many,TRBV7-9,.,CASSAEVANTGELFF,TGTGCCAGCAGCGCCGAGGTCGCGAACACCGGGGAGCTGTTTTTT
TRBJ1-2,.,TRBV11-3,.,CASSFGPGRFGYTF,TGTGCCAGCAGCTTCGGACCGGGGAGGTTTGGCTACACCTTC
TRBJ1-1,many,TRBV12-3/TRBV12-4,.,CASSLSGYMNTEAFF,TGTGCCAGCAGTTTGTCGGGTTACATGAACACTGAAGCTTTCTTT
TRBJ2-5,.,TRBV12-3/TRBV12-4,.,CASTTSTIAAGETQYF,TGTGCCAGCACCACCTCCACAATAGCGGCCGGGGAGACCCAGTACTTC
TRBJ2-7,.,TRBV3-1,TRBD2,CASSPSTSGGEQYF,TGTGCCAGCAGTCCTTCGACTAGCGGGGGCGAGCAGTACTTC
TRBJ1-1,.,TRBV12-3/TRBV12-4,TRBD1,CASSLRGRGTEAFF,TGTGCCAGCAGTTTGAGGGGGCGAGGCACTGAAGCTTTCTTT
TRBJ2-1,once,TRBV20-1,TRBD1,CSAGLDRGKIYEQFF,TGCAGTGCTGGATTAGACAGGGGGAAAATCTATGAGCAGTTCTTC
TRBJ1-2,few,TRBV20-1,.,CSARDQGYYGYTF,TGCAGTGCTAGAGATCAGGGTTACTATGGCTACACCTTC
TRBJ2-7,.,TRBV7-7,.,CASSRLVSEEQYF,TGTGCCAGCAGCCGACTAGTCTCGGAAGAGCAGTACTTC
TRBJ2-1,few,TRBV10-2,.,CASSDPGSEQFF,TGCGCCAGCAGTGATCCCGGGAGTGAGCAGTTCTTC
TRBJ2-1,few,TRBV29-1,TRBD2,CSVESGTSGSSSYNEQFF,TGCAGCGTTGAATCCGGGACTAGCGGCAGTAGCTCCTACAATGAGCAGTTCTTC
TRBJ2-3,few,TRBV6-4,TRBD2,CASSDEAAGGPPDTQYF,TGTGCCAGCAGTGACGAAGCGGCGGGAGGGCCCCCAGATACGCAGTATTTT
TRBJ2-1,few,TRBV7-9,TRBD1,CASSPTGGAYNEQFF,TGTGCCAGCAGCCCGACAGGGGGCGCCTACAATGAGCAGTTCTTC
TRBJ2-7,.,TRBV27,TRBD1,CASSLLDRANEQYF,TGTGCCAGCAGTCTTTTGGACAGGGCCAACGAGCAGTACTTC
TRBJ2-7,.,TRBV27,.,CASSLEAFSSYEQYF,TGTGCCAGCAGTTTAGAAGCCTTCAGCTCCTACGAGCAGTACTTC